This T cell receptor (beta chain) was captured by sequencing in a study of cytomegalovirus exposure and HLA in healthy donors. Use of 60 Vbeta and 13 Jbeta primers characterized the PCR. Here immunoSEQ multiplex PCR was the method, and the copy in TCRdb shows in-frame clones only, minus some. The sample table sets out over 100,000 clones. This CDR3 spans 15 amino acids. Germline loops: CDR1 SGHAT, CDR2 FQNNGV. V was trimmed by 0 bases and J by 3 bases, leaving 12 bases between them. The TCR comes from a woman aged 35 to 49 in good health and CMV-seropositive. The sample consisted of PBMCs. V is TRBV11-2 and J is TRBJ2-7, with D tentatively TRBD1 (6 bases). CDR3 region: CASSLEGAVDYEQYF. The CDR3 region has the DNA TGTGCCAGCAGCTTAGAGGGGGCAGTGGACTACGAGCAGTACTTC.